This T cell receptor (beta chain) derives from a study of T cells expressing NK-cell markers. As for the study in general: Seven sequenced donors out of eight were HCMV-seropositive, one seronegative.

CDR1 and CDR2 from the germline V gene are DFQATT and SNEGSKA (reference sequence). The length of the CDR3 is 15 residues. For each CDR3 protein, TCRdb gives one entry from its re-call of the 5' RACE reads, without DNA. The sample has about 380,000 distinct CDR3 sequences. Sequencing was done on a sample of blood T cells: a sorted CD56 or NKG2C T cell subset, CD4+ or CD8+ T cells, or bulk PBMC T cells (not recorded which). The chain recombines TRBV20-1 with TRBJ2-7; TCRdb proposes TRBD1, but this gene call is untestable without DNA. The sequence was collected from a man aged 18 to 70 in good health. The CDR3 spells CSARDHGRGVYEQYF.